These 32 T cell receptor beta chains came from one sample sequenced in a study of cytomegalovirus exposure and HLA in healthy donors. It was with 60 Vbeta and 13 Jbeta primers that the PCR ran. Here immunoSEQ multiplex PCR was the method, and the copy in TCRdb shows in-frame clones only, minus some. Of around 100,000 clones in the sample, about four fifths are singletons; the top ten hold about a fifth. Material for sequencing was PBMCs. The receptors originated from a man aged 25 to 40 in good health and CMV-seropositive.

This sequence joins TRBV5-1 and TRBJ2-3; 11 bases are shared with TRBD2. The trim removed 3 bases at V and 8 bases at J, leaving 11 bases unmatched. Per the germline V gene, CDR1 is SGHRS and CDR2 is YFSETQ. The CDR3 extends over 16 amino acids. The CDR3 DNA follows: TGCGCCAGCAGCTCAGACCCGACTAGCGGGGCAGCTACGCAGTATTTT. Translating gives CASSSDPTSGAATQYF.

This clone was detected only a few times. CDR3 DNA sequence: TGTGCCAGCAGTTTCTGGACAGGGAAAGAGACCCAGTACTTC. It encodes CASSFWTGKETQYF. The chain joins TRBV6-5 to TRBJ2-5; TRBD1 aligns across 8 bases. The CDR3 is 14 amino acids. Germline values: CDR1 MNHEY, CDR2 SVGAGI. V gave up 4 bases and J gave up 3 bases; unmatched junction bases: 4.

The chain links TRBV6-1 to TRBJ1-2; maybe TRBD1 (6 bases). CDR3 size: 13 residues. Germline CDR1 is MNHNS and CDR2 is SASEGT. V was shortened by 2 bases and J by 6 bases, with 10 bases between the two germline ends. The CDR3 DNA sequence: TGTGCCAGCAGTGAACACAGGGCGGATGGCTACACCTTC. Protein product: CASSEHRADGYTF.

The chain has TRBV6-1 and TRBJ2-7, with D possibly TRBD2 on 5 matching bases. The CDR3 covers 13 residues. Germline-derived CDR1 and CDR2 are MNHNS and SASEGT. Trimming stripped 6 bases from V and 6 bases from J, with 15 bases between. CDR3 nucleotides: TGTGCCAGCAGGGGCCCCACGAGGGCCGAGCAGTACTTC. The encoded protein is CASRGPTRAEQYF.

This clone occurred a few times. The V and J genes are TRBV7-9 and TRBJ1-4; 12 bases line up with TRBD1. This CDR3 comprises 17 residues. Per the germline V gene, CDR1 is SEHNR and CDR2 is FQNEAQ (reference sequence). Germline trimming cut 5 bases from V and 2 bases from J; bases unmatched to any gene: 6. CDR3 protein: CASSPGQGAITNEKLFF. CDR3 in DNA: TGTGCCAGCAGCCCGGGACAGGGGGCGATTACTAATGAAAAACTGTTTTTT. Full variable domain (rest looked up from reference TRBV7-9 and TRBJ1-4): DTGVSQNPRHKITKRGQNVTFRCDPISEHNRLYWYRQTLGQGPEFLTYFQNEAQLEKSRLLSDRFSAERPKGSFSTLEIQRTEQGDSAMYLCASSPGQGAITNEKLFFGSGTQLSVL.

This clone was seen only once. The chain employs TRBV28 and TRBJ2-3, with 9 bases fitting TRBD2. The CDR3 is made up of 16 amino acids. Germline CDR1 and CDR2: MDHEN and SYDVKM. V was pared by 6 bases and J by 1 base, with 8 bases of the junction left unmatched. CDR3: CASSPGLARGTDTQYF. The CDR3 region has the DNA TGTGCCAGCAGCCCGGGACTAGCCCGCGGCACAGATACGCAGTATTTT.

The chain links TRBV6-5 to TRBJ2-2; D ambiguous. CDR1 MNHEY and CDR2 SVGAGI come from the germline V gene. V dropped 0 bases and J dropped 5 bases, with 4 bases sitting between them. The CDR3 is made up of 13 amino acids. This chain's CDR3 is CASSYSRTGELFF. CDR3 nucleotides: TGTGCCAGCAGTTACTCGAGGACCGGGGAGCTGTTTTTT.

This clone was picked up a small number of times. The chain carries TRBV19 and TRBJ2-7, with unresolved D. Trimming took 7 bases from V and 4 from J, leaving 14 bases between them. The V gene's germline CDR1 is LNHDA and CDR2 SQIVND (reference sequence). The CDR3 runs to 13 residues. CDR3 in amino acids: CASTSTGNYEQYF. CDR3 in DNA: TGTGCCAGTACTTCGACGGGTAATTACGAGCAGTACTTC.

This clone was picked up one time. CDR3 sequence: CASSRLDRLTDTQYF. The CDR3 nucleotides are TGTGCCAGCAGCAGACTCGACAGGCTCACAGATACGCAGTATTTT. This rearrangement joins TRBV5-6 to TRBJ2-3; D possibly corresponds to TRBD1 (6 bases). The germline gives CDR1 SGHDT, CDR2 YYEEEE. The CDR3 runs to 15 residues. Trimming pared 4 bases from V and 2 bases from J, leaving 14 bases between.

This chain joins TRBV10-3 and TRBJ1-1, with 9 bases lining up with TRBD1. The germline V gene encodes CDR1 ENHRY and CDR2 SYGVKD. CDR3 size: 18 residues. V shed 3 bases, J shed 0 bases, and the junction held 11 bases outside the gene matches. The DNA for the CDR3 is TGTGCCATCAGTGAAGAGTCACAGGGGGCGATCTTGAACACTGAAGCTTTCTTT. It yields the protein CAISEESQGAILNTEAFF.

The CDR3 here is CASSSQVSYGYTF. CDR3 DNA sequence: TGTGCCAGCAGCTCACAGGTTAGCTATGGCTACACCTTC. The chain carries TRBV5-6 and TRBJ1-2; D might be TRBD1 (5 bases). V dropped 3 bases and J dropped 4 bases, with 10 bases sitting between them. This CDR3 contains 13 residues. Germline-derived CDR1 and CDR2 are SGHDT and YYEEEE.

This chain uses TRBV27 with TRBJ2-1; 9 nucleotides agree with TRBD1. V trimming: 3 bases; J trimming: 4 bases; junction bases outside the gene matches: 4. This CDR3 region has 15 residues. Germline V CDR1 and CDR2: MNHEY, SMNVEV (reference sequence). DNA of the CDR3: TGTGCCAGCAGTTTCCGGGACAGGGAATACAATGAGCAGTTCTTC. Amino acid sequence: CASSFRDREYNEQFF.

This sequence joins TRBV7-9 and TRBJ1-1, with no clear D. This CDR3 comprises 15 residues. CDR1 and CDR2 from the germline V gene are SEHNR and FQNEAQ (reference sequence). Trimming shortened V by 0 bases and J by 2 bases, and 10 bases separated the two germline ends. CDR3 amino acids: CASSLALRENTEAFF. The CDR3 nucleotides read TGTGCCAGCAGCTTAGCGCTACGGGAAAACACTGAAGCTTTCTTT.

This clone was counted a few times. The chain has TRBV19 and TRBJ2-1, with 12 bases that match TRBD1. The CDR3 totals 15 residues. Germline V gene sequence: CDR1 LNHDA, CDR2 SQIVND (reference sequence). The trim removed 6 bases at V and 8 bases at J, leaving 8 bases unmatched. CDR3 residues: CASRAGTGGLHEQFF. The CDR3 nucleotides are TGTGCCAGTAGAGCCGGGACAGGGGGCCTTCATGAGCAGTTCTTC. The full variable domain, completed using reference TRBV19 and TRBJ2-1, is DGGITQSPKYLFRKEGQNVTLSCEQNLNHDAMYWYRQDPGQGLRLIYYSQIVNDFQKGDIAEGYSVSREKKESFPLTVTSAQKNPTAFYLCASRAGTGGLHEQFFGPGTRLTVL.

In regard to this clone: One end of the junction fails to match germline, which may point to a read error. The CDR3 spells CASSSDRDYTEAFF. In nucleotides, the CDR3 is TGTGCCAGCAGCTCCGACAGGGATTACACTGAAGCTTTCTTT. V gene TRBV5-1 combines with J gene TRBJ1-1, with 7 bases fitting TRBD1. The CDR3 consists of 14 residues. The germline V gene has CDR1 SGHRS and CDR2 YFSETQ.

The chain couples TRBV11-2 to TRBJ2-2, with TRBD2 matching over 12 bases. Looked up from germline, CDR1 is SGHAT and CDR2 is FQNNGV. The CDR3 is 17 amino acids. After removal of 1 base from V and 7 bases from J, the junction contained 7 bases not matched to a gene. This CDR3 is CASSLVSSGRGYGELFF. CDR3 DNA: TGTGCCAGCAGCTTAGTCTCTAGCGGGAGGGGTTACGGGGAGCTGTTTTTT.

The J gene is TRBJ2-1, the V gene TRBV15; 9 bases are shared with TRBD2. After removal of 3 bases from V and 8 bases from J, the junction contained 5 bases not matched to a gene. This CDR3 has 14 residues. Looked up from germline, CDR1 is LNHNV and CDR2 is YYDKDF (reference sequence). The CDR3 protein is CATSRDSGSHEQFF. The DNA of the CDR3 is TGTGCCACCAGCAGGGATAGCGGGAGCCATGAGCAGTTCTTC.

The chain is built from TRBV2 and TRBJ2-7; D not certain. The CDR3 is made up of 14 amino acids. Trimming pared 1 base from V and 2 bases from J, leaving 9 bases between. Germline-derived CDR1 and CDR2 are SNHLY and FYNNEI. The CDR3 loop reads CASSEDSRTYEQYF. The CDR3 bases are TGTGCCAGCAGTGAAGACAGTCGAACCTACGAGCAGTACTTC. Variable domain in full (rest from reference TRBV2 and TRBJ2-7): EPEVTQTPSHQVTQMGQEVILRCVPISNHLYFYWYRQILGQKVEFLVSFYNNEISEKSEIFDDQFSVERPDGSNFTLKIRSTKLEDSAMYFCASSEDSRTYEQYFGPGTRLTVT.

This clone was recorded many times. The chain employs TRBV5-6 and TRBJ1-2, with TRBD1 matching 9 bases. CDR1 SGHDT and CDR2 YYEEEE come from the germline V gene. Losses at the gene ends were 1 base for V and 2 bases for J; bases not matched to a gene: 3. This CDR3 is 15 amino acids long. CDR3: CASSLRGQGNYGYTF. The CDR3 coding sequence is TGTGCCAGCAGCTTGAGGGGACAGGGCAACTATGGCTACACCTTC.

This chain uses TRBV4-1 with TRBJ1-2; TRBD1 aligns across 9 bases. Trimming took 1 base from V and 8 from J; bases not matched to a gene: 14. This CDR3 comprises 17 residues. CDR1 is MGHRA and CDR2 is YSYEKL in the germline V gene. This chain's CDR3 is CASSQAGTGPGREGYTF. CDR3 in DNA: TGCGCCAGCAGCCAAGCAGGGACAGGGCCCGGCCGGGAAGGCTACACCTTC.

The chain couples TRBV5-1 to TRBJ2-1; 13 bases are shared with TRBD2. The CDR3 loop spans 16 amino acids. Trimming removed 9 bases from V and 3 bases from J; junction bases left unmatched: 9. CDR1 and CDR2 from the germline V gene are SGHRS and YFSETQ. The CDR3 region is CATSLAGGTYYNEQFF. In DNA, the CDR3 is TGCGCCACCTCACTAGCGGGGGGGACGTACTACAATGAGCAGTTCTTC.

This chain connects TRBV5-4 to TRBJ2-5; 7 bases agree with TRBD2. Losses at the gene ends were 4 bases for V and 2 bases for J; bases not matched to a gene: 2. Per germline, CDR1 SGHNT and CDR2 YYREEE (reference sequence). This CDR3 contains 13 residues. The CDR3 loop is CASSRGLQETQYF. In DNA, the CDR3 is TGTGCCAGCAGCCGGGGACTACAAGAGACCCAGTACTTC. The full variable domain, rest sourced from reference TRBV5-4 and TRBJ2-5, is ETGVTQSPTHLIKTRGQQVTLRCSSQSGHNTVSWYQQALGQGPQFIFQYYREEENGRGNFPPRFSGLQFPNYSSELNVNALELDDSALYLCASSRGLQETQYFGPGTRLLVL.

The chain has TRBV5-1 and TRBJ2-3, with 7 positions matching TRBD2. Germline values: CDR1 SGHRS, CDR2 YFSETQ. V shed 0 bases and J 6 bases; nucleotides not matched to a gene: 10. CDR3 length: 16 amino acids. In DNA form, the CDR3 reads TGCGCCAGCAGCTTGGATACTAGCGTCTTAGCGGATACGCAGTATTTT. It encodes CASSLDTSVLADTQYF.

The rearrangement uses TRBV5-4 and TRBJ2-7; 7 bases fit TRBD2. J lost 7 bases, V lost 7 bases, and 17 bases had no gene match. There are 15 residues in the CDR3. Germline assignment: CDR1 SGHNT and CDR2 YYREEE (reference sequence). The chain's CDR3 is CASESGIMGGREQYF. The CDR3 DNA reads TGTGCCAGCGAGTCGGGCATCATGGGAGGGCGGGAGCAGTACTTC.

CDR3 nucleotides: TGTGCCAGCAGCGTTGGCCCAGGGGTCTCTGGAAACACCATATATTTT. This sequence encodes CASSVGPGVSGNTIYF. V is TRBV9 and J is TRBJ1-3, with a tentative D call TRBD1 (6 bases). Deletions cut 2 bases from V and 0 bases from J, with 12 bases between. Germline V gene sequence: CDR1 SGDLS, CDR2 YYNGEE. The CDR3 length is 16 residues.

The CDR3 DNA sequence: TGTGCCAGCAGCGCCTCCCCCGGGGGATCGGGAGGCTACACCTTC. This gives the protein CASSASPGGSGGYTF. The gene calls are TRBV9 and TRBJ1-2; D perhaps matches TRBD1 (5 bases). CDR1 is SGDLS, CDR2 YYNGEE, per germline. The germline V and J ends were trimmed by 3 bases and 8 bases, with 20 bases remaining between them. This CDR3 has 15 residues.

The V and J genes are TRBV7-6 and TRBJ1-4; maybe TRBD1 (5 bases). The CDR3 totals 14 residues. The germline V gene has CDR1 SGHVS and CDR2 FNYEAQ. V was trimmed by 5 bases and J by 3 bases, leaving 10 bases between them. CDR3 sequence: CASSPWDSNEKLFF. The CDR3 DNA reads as TGTGCCAGCAGCCCTTGGGACTCTAATGAAAAACTGTTTTTT. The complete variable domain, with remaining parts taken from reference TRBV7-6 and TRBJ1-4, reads GAGVSQSPRYKVTKRGQDVALRCDPISGHVSLYWYRQALGQGPEFLTYFNYEAQQDKSGLPNDRFSAERPEGSISTLTIQRTEQRDSAMYRCASSPWDSNEKLFFGSGTQLSVL.

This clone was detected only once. The CDR3 coding sequence is TGTGCCAGCAAGTCCCGACTAACCGGGGAGCTGTTTTTT. Its translation is CASKSRLTGELFF. The V and J genes are TRBV11-3 and TRBJ2-2, with D possibly matching TRBD2 (5 bases). V shed 7 bases and J shed 5 bases, with 11 bases lying between them. The CDR3 consists of 13 residues. CDR1 and CDR2 (germline): SGHNT, YENEEA.

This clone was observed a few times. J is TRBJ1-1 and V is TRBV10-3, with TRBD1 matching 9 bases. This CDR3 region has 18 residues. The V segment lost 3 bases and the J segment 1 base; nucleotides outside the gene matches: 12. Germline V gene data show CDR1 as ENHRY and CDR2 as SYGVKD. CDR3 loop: CAISESLGTGYGNTEAFF. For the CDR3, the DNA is TGTGCCATCAGTGAAAGCCTGGGGACAGGGTATGGGAACACTGAAGCTTTCTTT.

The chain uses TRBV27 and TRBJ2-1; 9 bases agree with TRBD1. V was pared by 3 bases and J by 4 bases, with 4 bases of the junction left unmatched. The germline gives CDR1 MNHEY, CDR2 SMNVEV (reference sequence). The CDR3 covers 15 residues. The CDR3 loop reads CASSFQQGAYNEQFF. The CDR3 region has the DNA TGTGCCAGCAGTTTCCAACAGGGGGCATACAATGAGCAGTTCTTC.

The CDR3 reads CASSLIGGNYGYTF. As DNA, the CDR3 is TGTGCCAGCAGCTTAATCGGAGGGAACTATGGCTACACCTTC. The chain combines TRBV7-9 with TRBJ1-2; D not resolved. With 2 bases removed from V and 2 bases from J, the gap between germline ends came to 9 bases. The length of the CDR3 is 14 residues. CDR1 is SEHNR and CDR2 is FQNEAQ in the germline V gene (reference sequence).

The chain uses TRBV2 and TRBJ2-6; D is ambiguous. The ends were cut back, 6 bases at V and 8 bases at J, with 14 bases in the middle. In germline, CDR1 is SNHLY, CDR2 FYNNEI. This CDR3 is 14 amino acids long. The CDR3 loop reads CASRADLVSNVLTF. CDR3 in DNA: TGTGCCAGCAGGGCCGACCTAGTATCCAACGTCCTGACTTTC.